The present entry profiles one TCR beta chain with its context. The antigen is undetermined. This sample was taken from a study of monozygotic twins with inflammatory bowel disease. General study points: The inverse Simpson measure of TCRbeta diversity was lower in IBD patients than in healthy co-twins.

Whole blood supplied total RNA, and T cells were not sorted. This CDR3 has 12 amino acids. Germline CDR1 and CDR2: MNHEY and SMNVEV (reference sequence). For every TCR library, approximately 3,300 ng of total RNA was used. UMIs bearing a 6-nucleotide sample barcode were added through template switching. After re-calling the 5' RACE reads, TCRdb lists one entry per CDR3 protein, DNA absent. This sample's table reports around 410,000 distinct CDR3 sequences. V is TRBV27 and J is TRBJ1-6; TCRdb names TRBD1, which stays unverified in the absence of DNA. The sequence was collected from a human donor with ulcerative colitis or Crohn's disease, or a healthy co-twin of an affected twin (not recorded which). Sequencing was carried out using blood. The CDR3: CASSLGDSPLHF.